These 31 T cell receptor beta chains were sequenced from one sample in a study of blood T cell repertoires in COVID-19. Using immunoSEQ multiplex PCR, the repertoire was profiled, and TCRdb retains in-frame clones only, with some absent. In the table there are 350,000 to 550,000 clones, about 90% of which are singletons. The source material was PBMCs or T cells enriched from blood (not recorded which). The source of these receptors is a woman aged 18 to 35 with acute COVID-19.

The chain couples TRBV5-1 to TRBJ2-1; TRBD2 matches 7 bases. The trim removed 4 bases at V and 6 bases at J, leaving 10 bases unmatched. CDR1 and CDR2 from the germline V gene are SGHRS and YFSETQ. The CDR3 runs 15 residues. CDR3 bases: TGCGCCAGCAGCCAAACGGGCGGGAGTTTCAATGAGCAGTTCTTC. Protein product: CASSQTGGSFNEQFF.

This clone was observed a handful of times. CDR3 region: CASSPGQGPYEQYF. CDR3 DNA: TGTGCCAGCTCACCAGGACAGGGACCCTACGAGCAGTACTTC. V is TRBV18 and J is TRBJ2-7; 8 bases align to TRBD1. The length of the CDR3 is 14 residues. The ends lost 2 bases at V and 2 bases at J; junction bases unmatched: 2. Germline V CDR1 and CDR2: KGHSH, LQKENI.

This clone occurred once. This sequence joins TRBV29-1 and TRBJ2-7; no clear D gene. Trimming cost V 5 bases and J 5 bases, with 10 bases left between them. Germline V gene sequence: CDR1 SQVTM, CDR2 ANQGSEA. The CDR3 sequence is 11 residues long. The CDR3 nucleotides read TGCAGCGTTATCCAGTTGCACGAGCAGTACTTC. Protein product: CSVIQLHEQYF.

The chain has TRBV5-6 and TRBJ2-1; no clear D gene. Trimming cost V 1 base and J 2 bases, with 7 bases left between them. Germline-derived CDR1 and CDR2 are SGHDT and YYEEEE. This CDR3 region has 14 residues. CDR3 protein: CASSLFEAYNEQFF. The CDR3 DNA reads TGTGCCAGCAGCTTGTTCGAGGCCTACAATGAGCAGTTCTTC.

This clone was picked up a small number of times. The rearrangement uses TRBV7-7 and TRBJ2-7, with D perhaps matching TRBD2 (5 bases). The CDR3 is made up of 14 amino acids. V was cut by 5 bases and J by 1 base, with 12 bases left in between. From germline, CDR1 is SSHAT and CDR2 FNYEAQ (reference sequence). CDR3: CASSLSTGSYEQYF. The DNA for the CDR3 is TGTGCCAGCAGCCTTTCGACGGGATCCTACGAGCAGTACTTC.

The table lists this clone with a few counts. The rearrangement links TRBV10-3 to TRBJ1-2; D unresolved. This CDR3 has 13 amino acids. Germline lookup yields CDR1 ENHRY and CDR2 SYGVKD. With 11 bases removed from V and 8 bases from J, the gap between germline ends came to 21 bases. The DNA of the CDR3 is TGTGCCGTTCAAGGGAGAGCAGGCGAGGGCTACACCTTC. Translated: CAVQGRAGEGYTF.

The chain combines TRBV19 with TRBJ1-6; TRBD1 is a possible D gene (5 bases). The CDR3 is made up of 15 amino acids. Germline lookup yields CDR1 LNHDA and CDR2 SQIVND (reference sequence). V lost 6 bases, J lost 0 bases, and 9 bases lay in between. The CDR3 protein is CASRQESSYNSPLHF. The CDR3 DNA follows: TGTGCCAGTAGACAGGAGAGCTCCTATAATTCACCCCTCCACTTT. The variable domain in full, with the rest retrieved from reference TRBV19 and TRBJ1-6, is DGGITQSPKYLFRKEGQNVTLSCEQNLNHDAMYWYRQDPGQGLRLIYYSQIVNDFQKGDIAEGYSVSREKKESFPLTVTSAQKNPTAFYLCASRQESSYNSPLHFGNGTRLTVT.

The chain is built from TRBV11-3 and TRBJ1-1, with 10 bases matching TRBD1. V was pared by 1 base and J by 11 bases, with 1 base of the junction left unmatched. Germline loops: CDR1 SGHNT, CDR2 YENEEA. The CDR3 is 12 amino acids. The DNA of the CDR3 is TGTGCCAGCAGCTTAGGGGACAGGGGTGCTTTCTTT. Translated, it gives CASSLGDRGAFF. Using reference TRBV11-3 and TRBJ1-1 for the parts outside the CDR3, the full variable domain is EAGVVQSPRYKIIEKKQPVAFWCNPISGHNTLYWYLQNLGQGPELLIRYENEEAVDDSQLPKDRFSAERLKGVDSTLKIQPAELGDSAVYLCASSLGDRGAFFGQGTRLTVV.

V and J are TRBV3-1 (or the pseudogene TRBV3-2) and TRBJ2-7; TRBD1 might be the D (6 bases). Looked up from germline, CDR1 is LGHDT and CDR2 is YNNKEL (reference sequence). The CDR3 totals 14 residues. V was clipped by 8 bases and J by 0 bases, with 14 bases between them. CDR3: CASHQGPSSYEQYF. Written as DNA, the CDR3 is TGTGCCAGCCACCAGGGGCCGAGCTCCTACGAGCAGTACTTC.

This clone came up once. The V gene is TRBV14, the J gene TRBJ2-3, with 7 bases aligning to TRBD2. This CDR3 contains 17 residues. V dropped 1 base and J dropped 3; count of bases not matched to a gene: 10. Per germline, CDR1 SGHDN and CDR2 FVKESK. The DNA of the CDR3 is TGTGCCAGCAGCCAAGGACTAGCAAGTTGGTGGACAGATACGCAGTATTTT. Its translation is CASSQGLASWWTDTQYF.

The chain couples TRBV7-3 to TRBJ1-2, with D possibly TRBD1 on 5 matching bases. The CDR3 is 15 amino acids. V shed 5 bases and J shed 0 bases, with 13 bases lying between them. Germline V gene data show CDR1 as SGHTA and CDR2 as FQGTGA. CDR3 coding DNA: TGTGCCAGCAGCCCTGGGGCCTTAGCTAACTATGGCTACACCTTC. Protein: CASSPGALANYGYTF.

The rearrangement links TRBV6-5 to TRBJ1-1; D is possibly TRBD1 (6 bases). V lost 5 bases, J lost 2 bases, and 15 bases lay in between. The CDR3 totals 15 residues. Germline CDR1 MNHEY, CDR2 SVGAGI. CDR3 in DNA: TGTGCCAGCAGTCCACTCGGACAGACCAACACTGAAGCTTTCTTT. Translated: CASSPLGQTNTEAFF.

The chain carries TRBV2 and TRBJ2-2; TRBD1 aligns across 10 bases. The CDR3 length is 16 residues. Unmatched junction bases numbered 11, after V lost 4 bases and J lost 9 bases. The V gene's germline CDR1 is SNHLY and CDR2 FYNNEI. The DNA of the CDR3 is TGTGCCAGCAGTGGGGCCCGGGACAGGGGAAGCAGGGAGCTGTTTTTT. Its protein is CASSGARDRGSRELFF.

V gene TRBV25-1 combines with J gene TRBJ1-4, with D tentatively TRBD1 (5 bases). V shed 5 bases and J shed 2 bases, with 15 bases lying between them. Germline CDR1 is MGHDK and CDR2 is SYGVNS. CDR3 length equals 16 residues. CDR3: CASSSGKIRTNEKLFF. The CDR3 DNA reads TGTGCCAGCAGTTCAGGGAAGATTCGGACTAATGAAAAACTGTTTTTT.

The V and J genes are TRBV29-1 and TRBJ2-2; 9 positions agree with TRBD1. Trimming at V came to 4 bases and at J to 0 bases, leaving 6 bases not matched to a gene. CDR1 and CDR2 (germline): SQVTM, ANQGSEA. The CDR3 runs to 16 residues. DNA for the CDR3: TGCAGCGTTGTCCCCAGACAGGGGGCGAACACCGGGGAGCTGTTTTTT. It codes for CSVVPRQGANTGELFF.

The rearrangement links TRBV11-1 to TRBJ2-3; possibly TRBD2 for D (6 bases). Germline lookup yields CDR1 SGHAT and CDR2 FQDESV (reference sequence). The CDR3 is made up of 15 amino acids. V lost 5 bases, J lost 2 bases, and 14 bases lay in between. CDR3 protein: CASSVRDSYTDTQYF. DNA of the CDR3: TGTGCCAGCAGCGTCCGGGACTCTTACACAGATACGCAGTATTTT.

The V and J genes are TRBV5-1 and TRBJ2-1, with 9 bases lining up with TRBD2. The CDR3 covers 17 residues. Germline V gene sequence: CDR1 SGHRS, CDR2 YFSETQ. V was clipped by 0 bases and J by 1 base; unmatched bases: 5. This CDR3 is CASSLEPSGISYNEQFF. The CDR3 DNA reads TGCGCCAGCAGCTTGGAGCCTAGCGGGATTTCCTACAATGAGCAGTTCTTC.

The chain combines TRBV3-1 (or the pseudogene TRBV3-2) with TRBJ2-3; D remains unclear. This CDR3 contains 16 residues. Germline V gene lookup returns CDR1 LGHDT and CDR2 YNNKEL (reference sequence). V gave up 0 bases and J gave up 2 bases, with 12 bases separating them. The CDR3 protein is CASSQDWSELTDTQYF. The CDR3 bases are TGTGCCAGCAGCCAAGATTGGAGCGAGCTCACAGATACGCAGTATTTT.

The V call is TRBV6-1, the J call TRBJ1-5, with 7 positions matching TRBD1. The CDR3 spans 16 residues. The ends lost 2 bases at V and 0 bases at J; junction bases unmatched: 4. In germline, CDR1 is MNHNS, CDR2 SASEGT. The CDR3 DNA is TGTGCCAGCAGTGAAAGGGGGCTTAATAGCAATCAGCCCCAGCATTTT. It codes for CASSERGLNSNQPQHF.

This rearrangement joins TRBV7-9 to TRBJ2-5; D might be TRBD2 (6 bases). V was cut by 5 bases and J by 4 bases, with 23 bases left in between. Germline V gene sequence: CDR1 SEHNR, CDR2 FQNEAQ (reference sequence). The CDR3 totals 17 residues. The CDR3 loop is CASSPRGLKGLRETQYF. CDR3 DNA: TGTGCCAGCAGCCCCCGGGGGTTAAAGGGTTTGCGAGAGACCCAGTACTTC.

The chain has TRBV3-1 (or the pseudogene TRBV3-2) and TRBJ2-3, with 16 nucleotides matching TRBD2. Looked up from germline, CDR1 is LGHDT and CDR2 is YNNKEL (reference sequence). V lost 4 bases to trimming and J lost 7 bases; unmatched junction nucleotides: 2. The CDR3 contains 15 residues. The CDR3, as DNA: TGTGCCAGCAGCCCGGGACTAGCGGGAGGGAATACGCAGTATTTT. Its translation is CASSPGLAGGNTQYF.

This clone has a single count. The chain has TRBV6-5 and TRBJ2-1; 7 positions match TRBD1. CDR1 and CDR2 from the germline V gene are MNHEY and SVGAGI. CDR3 length: 12 amino acids. V shed 5 bases and J 8 bases; nucleotides not matched to a gene: 3. The CDR3 DNA sequence: TGTGCCAGCAGTCCAAGGGGGCATGAGCAGTTCTTC. Residues: CASSPRGHEQFF.

This chain uses TRBV7-9 with TRBJ2-1, with 10 bases fitting TRBD2. Trimming cost V 5 bases and J 4 bases; bases outside gene matches: 11. CDR1 SEHNR and CDR2 FQNEAQ come from the germline V gene (reference sequence). There are 17 residues in the CDR3. The CDR3 DNA sequence: TGTGCCAGCAGCCAACAACCGGGACTAGCGTTTTACAATGAGCAGTTCTTC. Amino acid sequence: CASSQQPGLAFYNEQFF.

The V call is TRBV18, the J call TRBJ2-3, with D perhaps TRBD1 (5 bases). The germline CDR1 and CDR2 sequences are KGHSH and LQKENI. The CDR3 is 17 residues long. V was pared by 2 bases and J by 3 bases, with 18 bases between. Here the CDR3 DNA reads TGTGCCAGCTCACCAAGTACAGGCCTCGGAAGGACAGATACGCAGTATTTT. Translating it yields CASSPSTGLGRTDTQYF.

Concerning this clone itself: Other DNA sequences in the same sample also yield this CDR3. V and J are TRBV2 and TRBJ1-5, with 9 bases that match TRBD1. Germline V gene lookup returns CDR1 SNHLY and CDR2 FYNNEI. The CDR3 totals 14 residues. Trimming at V came to 6 bases and at J to 5 bases, leaving 5 bases not matched to a gene. This CDR3 is CASREGQGDQPQHF. The DNA of the CDR3 is TGTGCCAGCAGAGAGGGACAGGGAGATCAGCCCCAGCATTTT.

CDR3 region: CASSFHDIGELFF. The CDR3 DNA is TGTGCCAGCAGTTTCCACGACATTGGGGAGCTGTTTTTT. V and J are TRBV28 and TRBJ2-2; D unclear. This CDR3 has 13 amino acids. The ends were cut back, 3 bases at V and 8 bases at J, with 10 bases in the middle. The germline gives CDR1 MDHEN, CDR2 SYDVKM.

For the CDR3, the DNA is TGTGCCACCAGTGATCCAGACAGGGCCCATGGCTACACCTTC. The encoded protein is CATSDPDRAHGYTF. This chain uses TRBV24-1 with TRBJ1-2; TRBD1 agrees at 7 bases. J lost 6 bases, V lost 3 bases, and 6 bases had no gene match. The CDR3 runs 14 residues. Germline CDR1 is KGHDR and CDR2 is SFDVKD.

CDR3 region: CASSLSVYQPQHF. The DNA for the CDR3 is TGTGCCAGCAGTTTATCTGTATATCAGCCCCAGCATTTT. This rearrangement joins TRBV28 to TRBJ1-5; no clear D. Germline assignment: CDR1 MDHEN and CDR2 SYDVKM. The CDR3 has 13 residues. Trimming took 1 base from V and 5 from J, leaving 6 bases between them.

The count of this clone is one. V is TRBV27 and J is TRBJ2-1; D might be TRBD1 (5 bases). The germline V gene encodes CDR1 MNHEY and CDR2 SMNVEV (reference sequence). Between the trimmed V and J ends, which lost 4 bases and 10 bases, there was a span of 8 bases. The CDR3 has 11 amino acids. In DNA, the CDR3 is TGTGCCAGCAGTTCGCGACAGGAGCAGTTCTTC. Its protein is CASSSRQEQFF.

Note on this clone: Other DNA sequences in this sample translate to the same CDR3. The chain employs TRBV19 and TRBJ1-1, with D hard to call. The CDR3 length is 13 residues. Germline values: CDR1 LNHDA, CDR2 SQIVND (reference sequence). The germline V and J ends were trimmed by 5 bases and 2 bases, with 9 bases remaining between them. DNA of the CDR3: TGTGCCAGTAGTGGGCGGGGTAACACTGAAGCTTTCTTT. This codes for CASSGRGNTEAFF.

J is TRBJ2-7 and V is TRBV28; TRBD1 aligns across 9 bases. This CDR3 has 16 amino acids. The V gene end was trimmed by 4 bases and the J gene end by 0 bases; junction bases not matched to a gene: 7. Germline V CDR1 and CDR2: MDHEN, SYDVKM. The CDR3 reads CASSSTPGQGSYEQYF. Here the CDR3 DNA reads TGTGCCAGCAGTTCCACGCCGGGACAGGGCTCCTACGAGCAGTACTTC.